The TCR beta chain described here comes from a study of CD8+ T cells in alopecia areata. Using a FACSAria, the CD4+ and CD8+ T cells were sorted from the PBMCs. Trimming left V 5 bases short and J 8 bases short, with 15 bases between. CDR1 and CDR2 from the germline V gene are GTSNPN and SVGIG (reference sequence). The CDR3 extends over 13 amino acids. Sequencing templates came from extracted RNA that was reverse transcribed into cDNA. Here immunoSEQ multiplex PCR was the method, and the copy in TCRdb shows in-frame clones only, minus some. The top ten clones hold around 0.8% of a sample with 80,000 to 100,000 clones, 40% to 55% of them seen once.

The sequenced material came from CD4+ T cells sorted from blood. The rearrangement uses TRBV30 and TRBJ2-2, with a weak D call TRBD1 (5 bases). The receptor was derived from a human donor with alopecia areata. The CDR3 is CAWGHGLAGELFF. The CDR3 region has the DNA TGTGCCTGGGGACACGGGTTGGCTGGGGAGCTGTTTTTT.